The T cell receptor (beta chain) under discussion was sequenced for a study of blood T cell repertoires in COVID-19. Assay used: immunoSEQ multiplex PCR; TCRdb lists only in-frame clones, some missing. This sample carries 60,000 to 75,000 clones, 82% of them seen once, and the ten largest clones take roughly an eighth. The germline CDR1 and CDR2 sequences are MNHEY and SVGAGI. V lost 9 bases and J lost 0, with 6 bases in between. The CDR3 extends over 12 amino acids. The chain joins TRBV6-5 to TRBJ1-3; D is undetermined. The specimen was peripheral blood. The sequence came from a human donor in a cohort sampled during active COVID-19. The CDR3 spells CASEASGNTIYF. In nucleotides, the CDR3 is TGTGCCAGTGAGGCCTCTGGAAACACCATATATTTT.